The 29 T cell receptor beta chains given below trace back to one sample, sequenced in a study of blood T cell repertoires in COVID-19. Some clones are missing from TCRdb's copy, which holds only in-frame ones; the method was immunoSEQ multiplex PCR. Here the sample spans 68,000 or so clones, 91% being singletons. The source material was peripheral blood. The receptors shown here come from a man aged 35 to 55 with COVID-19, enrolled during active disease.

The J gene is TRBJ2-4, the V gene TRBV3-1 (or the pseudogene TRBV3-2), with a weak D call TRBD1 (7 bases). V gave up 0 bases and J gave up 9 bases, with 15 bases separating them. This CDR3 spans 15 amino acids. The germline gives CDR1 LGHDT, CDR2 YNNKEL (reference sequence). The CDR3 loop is CASSQDGGGRSIQYF. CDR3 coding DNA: TGTGCCAGCAGCCAAGACGGAGGGGGCCGGAGCATTCAGTACTTC.

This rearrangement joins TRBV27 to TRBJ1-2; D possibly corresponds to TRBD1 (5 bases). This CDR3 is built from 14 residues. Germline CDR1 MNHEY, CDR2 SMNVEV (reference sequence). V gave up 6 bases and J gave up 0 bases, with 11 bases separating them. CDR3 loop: CASSRTTTNYGYTF. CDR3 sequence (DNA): TGTGCCAGCAGCCGGACAACAACTAACTATGGCTACACCTTC.

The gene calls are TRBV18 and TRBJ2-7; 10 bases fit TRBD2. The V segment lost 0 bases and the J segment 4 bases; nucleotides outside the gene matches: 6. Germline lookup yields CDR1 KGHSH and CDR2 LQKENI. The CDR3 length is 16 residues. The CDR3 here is CASSPPRAGGQYEQYF. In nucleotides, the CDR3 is TGTGCCAGCTCACCACCGCGAGCGGGGGGGCAGTACGAGCAGTACTTC.

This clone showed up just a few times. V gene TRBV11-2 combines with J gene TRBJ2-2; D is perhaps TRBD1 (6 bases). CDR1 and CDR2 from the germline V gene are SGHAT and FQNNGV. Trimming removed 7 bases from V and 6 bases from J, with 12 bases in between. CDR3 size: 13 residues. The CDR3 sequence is CASTPQGSGELFF. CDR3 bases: TGTGCCAGCACTCCACAGGGCTCCGGGGAGCTGTTTTTT.

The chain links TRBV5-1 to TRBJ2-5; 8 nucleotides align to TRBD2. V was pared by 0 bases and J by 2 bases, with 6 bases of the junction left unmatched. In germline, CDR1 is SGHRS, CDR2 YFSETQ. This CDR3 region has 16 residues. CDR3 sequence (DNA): TGCGCCAGCAGCTTGGTGGCGGGGGGTGGACAAGAGACCCAGTACTTC. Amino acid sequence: CASSLVAGGGQETQYF.

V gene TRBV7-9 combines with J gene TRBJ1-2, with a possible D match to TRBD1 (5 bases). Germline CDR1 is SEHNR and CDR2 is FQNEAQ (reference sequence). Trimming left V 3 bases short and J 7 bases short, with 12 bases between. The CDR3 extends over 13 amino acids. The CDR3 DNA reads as TGTGCCAGCAGCTTGCCCCCGGGGGGTGGCTACACCTTC. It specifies CASSLPPGGGYTF.

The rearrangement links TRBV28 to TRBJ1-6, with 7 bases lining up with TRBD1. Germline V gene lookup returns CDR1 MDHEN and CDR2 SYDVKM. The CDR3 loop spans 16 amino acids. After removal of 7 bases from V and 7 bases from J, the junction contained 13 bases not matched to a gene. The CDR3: CASTPGGLIGNSPLHF. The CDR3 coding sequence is TGTGCCAGCACCCCAGGGGGGCTTATAGGAAATTCACCCCTCCACTTT.

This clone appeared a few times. Here the CDR3 DNA reads TGCAGTGCTAGTTCCATGGAGACCCAGTACTTC. It translates to CSASSMETQYF. The V gene is TRBV20-1, the J gene TRBJ2-5; the D is unclear. Germline CDR1 and CDR2: DFQATT and SNEGSKA (reference sequence). V was pared by 3 bases and J by 5 bases, with 7 bases between. This CDR3 spans 11 amino acids.

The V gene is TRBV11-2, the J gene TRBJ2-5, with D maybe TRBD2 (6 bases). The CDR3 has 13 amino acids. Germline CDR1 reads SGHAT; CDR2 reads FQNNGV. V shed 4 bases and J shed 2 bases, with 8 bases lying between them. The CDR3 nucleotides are TGTGCCAGCAGCTACGGACTACAAGAGACCCAGTACTTC. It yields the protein CASSYGLQETQYF.

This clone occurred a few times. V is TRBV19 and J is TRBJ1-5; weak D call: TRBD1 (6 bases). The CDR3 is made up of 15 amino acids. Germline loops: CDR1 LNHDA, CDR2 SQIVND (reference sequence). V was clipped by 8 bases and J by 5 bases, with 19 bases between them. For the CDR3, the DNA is TGTGCCAGTCACTTGGCGGGGGCATGGGATCAGCCCCAGCATTTT. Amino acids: CASHLAGAWDQPQHF. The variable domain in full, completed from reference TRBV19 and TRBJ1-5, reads DGGITQSPKYLFRKEGQNVTLSCEQNLNHDAMYWYRQDPGQGLRLIYYSQIVNDFQKGDIAEGYSVSREKKESFPLTVTSAQKNPTAFYLCASHLAGAWDQPQHFGDGTRLSIL.

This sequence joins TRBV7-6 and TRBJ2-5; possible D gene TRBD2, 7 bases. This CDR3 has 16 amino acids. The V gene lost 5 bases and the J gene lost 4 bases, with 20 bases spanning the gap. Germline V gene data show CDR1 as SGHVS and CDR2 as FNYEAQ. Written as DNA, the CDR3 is TGTGCCAGCAGCGGCCCTGGTGGGGGGGCCGGAGAGACCCAGTACTTC. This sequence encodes CASSGPGGGAGETQYF. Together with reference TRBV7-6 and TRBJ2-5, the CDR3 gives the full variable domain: GAGVSQSPRYKVTKRGQDVALRCDPISGHVSLYWYRQALGQGPEFLTYFNYEAQQDKSGLPNDRFSAERPEGSISTLTIQRTEQRDSAMYRCASSGPGGGAGETQYFGPGTRLLVL.

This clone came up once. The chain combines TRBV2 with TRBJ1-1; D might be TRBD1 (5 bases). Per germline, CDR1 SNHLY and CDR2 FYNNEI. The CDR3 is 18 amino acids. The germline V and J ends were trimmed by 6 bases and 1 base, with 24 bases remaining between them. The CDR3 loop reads CASRTRRGEDFGNTEAFF. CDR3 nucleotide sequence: TGTGCCAGCAGGACAAGGAGGGGTGAAGACTTTGGGAACACTGAAGCTTTCTTT.

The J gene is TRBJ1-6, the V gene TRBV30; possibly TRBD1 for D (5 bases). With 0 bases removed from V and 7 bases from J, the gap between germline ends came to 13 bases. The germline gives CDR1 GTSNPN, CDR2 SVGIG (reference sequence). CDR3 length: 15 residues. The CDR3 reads CAWSVKGLTNSPLHF. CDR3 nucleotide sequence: TGTGCCTGGAGTGTGAAGGGACTGACCAATTCACCCCTCCACTTT. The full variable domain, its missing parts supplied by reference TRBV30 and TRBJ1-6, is SQTIHQWPATLVQPVGSPLSLECTVEGTSNPNLYWYRQAAGRGLQLLFYSVGIGQISSEVPQNLSASRPQDRQFILSSKKLLLSDSGFYLCAWSVKGLTNSPLHFGNGTRLTVT.

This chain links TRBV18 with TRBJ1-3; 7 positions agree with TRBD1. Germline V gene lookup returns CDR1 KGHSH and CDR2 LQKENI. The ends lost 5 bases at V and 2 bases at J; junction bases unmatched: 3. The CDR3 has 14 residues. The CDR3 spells CASSIQGTGNTIYF. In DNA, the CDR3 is TGTGCCAGCTCAATACAGGGGACTGGAAACACCATATATTTT.

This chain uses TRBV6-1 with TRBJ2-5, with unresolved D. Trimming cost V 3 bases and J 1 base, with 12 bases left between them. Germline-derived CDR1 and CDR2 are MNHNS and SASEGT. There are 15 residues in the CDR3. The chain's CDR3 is CASSEIGWVQETQYF. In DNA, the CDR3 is TGTGCCAGCAGTGAGATCGGGTGGGTCCAAGAGACCCAGTACTTC.

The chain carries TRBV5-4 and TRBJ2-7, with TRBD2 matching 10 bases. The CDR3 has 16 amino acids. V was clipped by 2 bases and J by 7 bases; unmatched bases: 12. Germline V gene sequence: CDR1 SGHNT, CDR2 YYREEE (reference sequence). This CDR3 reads CASSLSTSGGAGEQYF. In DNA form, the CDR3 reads TGTGCCAGCAGCTTAAGTACGAGCGGGGGGGCTGGAGAGCAGTACTTC.

The CDR3 nucleotides read TGTGCCACCTGCAGGGAAACGAGTCAGCCCCAGCATTTT. Protein product: CATCRETSQPQHF. The J gene is TRBJ1-5, the V gene TRBV10-3, with D maybe TRBD1 (5 bases). Trimming left V 10 bases short and J 6 bases short, with 16 bases between. Germline CDR1 is ENHRY and CDR2 is SYGVKD. The CDR3 is 13 amino acids.

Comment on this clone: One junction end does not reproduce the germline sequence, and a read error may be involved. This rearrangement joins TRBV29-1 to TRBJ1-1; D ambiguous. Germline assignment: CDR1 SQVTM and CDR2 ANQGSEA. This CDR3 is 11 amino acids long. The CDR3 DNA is TGCAGCGTTGAAGGCCCCAATGACGGAGGTTTT. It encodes CSVEGPNDGGF.

CDR3 in amino acids: CASSLAGAGADTQYF. In DNA, the CDR3 is TGTGCCAGCAGCTTAGCTGGTGCGGGGGCAGATACGCAGTATTTT. The chain employs TRBV7-9 and TRBJ2-3; 7 positions match TRBD2. Germline assignment: CDR1 SEHNR and CDR2 FQNEAQ (reference sequence). This CDR3 has 15 residues. J lost 4 bases, V lost 0 bases, and 4 bases had no gene match.

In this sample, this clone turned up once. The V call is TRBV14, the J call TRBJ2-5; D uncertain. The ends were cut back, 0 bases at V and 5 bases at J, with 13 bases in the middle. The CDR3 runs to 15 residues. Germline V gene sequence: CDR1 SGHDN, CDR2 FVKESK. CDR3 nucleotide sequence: TGTGCCAGCAGCCAAGACCACGGTAGCCGGGAGACCCAGTACTTC. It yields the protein CASSQDHGSRETQYF.

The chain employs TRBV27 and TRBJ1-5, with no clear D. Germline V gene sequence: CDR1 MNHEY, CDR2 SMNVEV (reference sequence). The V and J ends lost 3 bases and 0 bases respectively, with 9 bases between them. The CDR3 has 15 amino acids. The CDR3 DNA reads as TGTGCCAGCAGTTTCACAGCTTATAGCAATCAGCCCCAGCATTTT. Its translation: CASSFTAYSNQPQHF.

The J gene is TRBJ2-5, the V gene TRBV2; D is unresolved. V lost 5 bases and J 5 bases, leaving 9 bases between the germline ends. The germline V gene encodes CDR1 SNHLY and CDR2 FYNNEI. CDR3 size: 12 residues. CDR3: CASSIGRETQYF. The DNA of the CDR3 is TGTGCCAGCAGTATTGGCAGGGAGACCCAGTACTTC.

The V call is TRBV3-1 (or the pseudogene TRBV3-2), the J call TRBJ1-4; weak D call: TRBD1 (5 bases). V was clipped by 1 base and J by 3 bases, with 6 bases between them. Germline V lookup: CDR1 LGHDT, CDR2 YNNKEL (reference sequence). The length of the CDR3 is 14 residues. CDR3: CASSQGGSNEKLFF. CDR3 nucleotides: TGTGCCAGCAGCCAAGGGGGCTCTAATGAAAAACTGTTTTTT.

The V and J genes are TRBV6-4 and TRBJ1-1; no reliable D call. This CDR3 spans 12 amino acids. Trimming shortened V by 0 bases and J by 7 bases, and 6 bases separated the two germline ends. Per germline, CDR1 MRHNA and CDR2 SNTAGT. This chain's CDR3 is CASSDSGGEAFF. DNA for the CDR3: TGTGCCAGCAGTGACTCCGGCGGTGAAGCTTTCTTT.

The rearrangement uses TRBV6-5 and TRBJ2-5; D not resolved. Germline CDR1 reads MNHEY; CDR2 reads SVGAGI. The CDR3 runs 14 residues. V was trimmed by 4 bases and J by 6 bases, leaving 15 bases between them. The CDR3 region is CASSSLFGLKTQYF. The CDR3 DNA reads TGTGCCAGCAGTTCTCTTTTCGGTTTAAAGACCCAGTACTTC.

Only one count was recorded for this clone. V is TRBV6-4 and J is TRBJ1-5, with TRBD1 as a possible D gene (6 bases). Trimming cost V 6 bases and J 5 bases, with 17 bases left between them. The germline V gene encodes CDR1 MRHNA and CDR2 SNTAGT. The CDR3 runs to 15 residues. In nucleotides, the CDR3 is TGTGCCAGCAGCCTCGACAGGTTATGTCATCAGCCCCAGCATTTT. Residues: CASSLDRLCHQPQHF.

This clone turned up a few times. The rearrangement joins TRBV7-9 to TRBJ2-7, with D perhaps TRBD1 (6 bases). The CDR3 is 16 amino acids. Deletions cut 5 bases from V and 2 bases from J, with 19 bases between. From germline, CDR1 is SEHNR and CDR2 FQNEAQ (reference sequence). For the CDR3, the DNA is TGTGCCAGCAGCCCACGGGTAGGACAGACTACCTACGAGCAGTACTTC. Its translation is CASSPRVGQTTYEQYF.

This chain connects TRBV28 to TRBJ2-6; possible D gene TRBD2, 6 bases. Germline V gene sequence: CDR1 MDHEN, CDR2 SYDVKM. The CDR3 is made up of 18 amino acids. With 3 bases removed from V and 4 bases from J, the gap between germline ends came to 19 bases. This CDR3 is CASSFPLSEGPGANVLTF. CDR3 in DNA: TGTGCCAGCAGTTTCCCCCTCTCGGAGGGGCCCGGGGCCAACGTCCTGACTTTC.

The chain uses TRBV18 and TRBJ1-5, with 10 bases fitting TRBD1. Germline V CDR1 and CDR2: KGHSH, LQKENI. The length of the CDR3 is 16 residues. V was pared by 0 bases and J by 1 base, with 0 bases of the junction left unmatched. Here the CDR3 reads CASSPPGQGSNQPQHF. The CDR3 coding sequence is TGTGCCAGCTCACCACCGGGACAGGGGAGCAATCAGCCCCAGCATTTT. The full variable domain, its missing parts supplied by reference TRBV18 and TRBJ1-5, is NAGVMQNPRHLVRRRGQEARLRCSPMKGHSHVYWYRQLPEEGLKFMVYLQKENIIDESGMPKERFSAEFPKEGPSILRIQQVVRGDSAAYFCASSPPGQGSNQPQHFGDGTRLSIL.